This T cell receptor (beta chain) comes out of a study of shared clonotypes between healthy human individuals. General study findings and limits: Non-shared clonotypes were found to have lower generation probabilities than the clonotypes that were shared by all four of the sorted-subset donors. Memory subsets generally showed lower estimated richness than naive subsets.

In regard to this clone: Its target is not known.

Sorted subsets were amplified in replicate PCRs using 200 ng DNA, tens of thousands of T cell genomes. As processed by the authors: Junction-only immunoSEQ sequences carried no quality scores, so filtering differed. The method was immunoSEQ multiplex PCR; TCRdb's version includes in-frame clones alone and lacks a portion of them. V, J and clone size are those of that table, while D and trimming were read from the DNA. The sample has some 2,400,000 clones, approximately 95% seen once. CDR1 is LNHDA and CDR2 is SQIVND in the germline V gene (reference sequence). Trimming removed 7 bases at V and 2 bases at J, with 18 bases between. This CDR3 comprises 16 residues.

The TCR comes from a man younger than 30 in good health. This chain joins TRBV19 and TRBJ2-1, with D tentatively TRBD1 (6 bases). Sequencing was carried out using naive CD4+ T cells sorted from blood. Subset of the sample: CD45RA+ positively selected. The DNA of the CDR3 is TGTGCCAGTAACCCCCACAGGGCGCCTACCTACAATGAGCAGTTCTTC. It specifies CASNPHRAPTYNEQFF.